This TCR beta chain emerged from a study of T-cell reconstitution after alpha-beta-depleted transplantation in children. The TCRbeta library was prepared with unique molecular identifiers. TCRdb re-called the PCR reads through MiXCR, storing one row per CDR3 protein. In the table there are fewer than 400,000 distinct CDR3 sequences, around 21% of which are singletons. The CDR3 spans 12 residues. Trimming removed 10 bases at V and 4 bases at J, with 13 bases between. CDR1 and CDR2 from the germline V gene are ENHRY and SYGVKD. This chain links TRBV10-3 with TRBJ1-2; possibly TRBD1 for D (6 bases). Sample: PBMCs from the stem cell graft donor, taken from the stem cell graft. This sequence originates from a human donor who donated a stem cell graft to a child with acute myeloid leukemia. Here the CDR3 reads CATKDSSYGYTF. CDR3 DNA sequence: TGTGCCACCAAGGACAGCTCCTATGGCTACACCTTC.